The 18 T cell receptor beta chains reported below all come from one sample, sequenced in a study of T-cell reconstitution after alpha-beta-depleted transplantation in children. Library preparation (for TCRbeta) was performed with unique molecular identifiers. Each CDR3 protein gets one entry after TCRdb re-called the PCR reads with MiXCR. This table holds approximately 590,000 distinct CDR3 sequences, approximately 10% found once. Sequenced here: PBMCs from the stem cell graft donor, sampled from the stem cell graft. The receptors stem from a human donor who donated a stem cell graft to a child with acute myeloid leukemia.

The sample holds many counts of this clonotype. CDR3 nucleotide sequence: TGTGCCAGCAGTTCTCGACAGGGAGCGAACACTGAAGCTTTCTTT. Its protein product is CASSSRQGANTEAFF. V and J are TRBV27 and TRBJ1-1; 7 bases are shared with TRBD1. Germline V gene data show CDR1 as MNHEY and CDR2 as SMNVEV (reference sequence). The junction had 6 bases not matched to a gene; V was cut back by 4 bases and J by 1 base. The CDR3 has 15 amino acids.

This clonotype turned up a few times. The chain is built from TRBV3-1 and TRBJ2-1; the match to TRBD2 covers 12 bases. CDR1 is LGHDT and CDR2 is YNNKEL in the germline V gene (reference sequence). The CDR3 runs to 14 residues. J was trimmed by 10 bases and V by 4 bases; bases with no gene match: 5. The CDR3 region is CASSLTSGSGEQFF. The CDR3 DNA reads TGTGCCAGCAGCCTGACTAGCGGGAGTGGAGAGCAGTTCTTC.

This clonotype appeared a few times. The CDR3 reads CASSQEGSTNYGYTF. CDR3 DNA: TGTGCCAGCAGCCAAGAGGGCAGCACTAACTATGGCTACACCTTC. The V gene is TRBV4-2, the J gene TRBJ1-2; D is uncertain. V lost 0 bases to trimming and J lost 0 bases, with 8 bases between them. CDR3 size: 15 residues. CDR1 LGHNA and CDR2 YNFKEQ come from the germline V gene.

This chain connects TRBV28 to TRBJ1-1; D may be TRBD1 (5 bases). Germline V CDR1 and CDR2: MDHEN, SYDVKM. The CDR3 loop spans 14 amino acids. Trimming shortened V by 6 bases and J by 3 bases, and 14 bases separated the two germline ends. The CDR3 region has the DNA TGTGCCAGCAGCCCCGGGGGGAGGGACACTGAAGCTTTCTTT. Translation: CASSPGGRDTEAFF.

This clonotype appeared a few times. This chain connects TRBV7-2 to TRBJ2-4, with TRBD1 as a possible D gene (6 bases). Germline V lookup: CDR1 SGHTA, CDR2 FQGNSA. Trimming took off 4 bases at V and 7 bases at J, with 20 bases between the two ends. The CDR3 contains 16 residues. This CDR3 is CASSSLPYGQRNIQYF. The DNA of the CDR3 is TGTGCCAGCAGCTCCTTGCCCTATGGACAGCGGAACATTCAGTACTTC.

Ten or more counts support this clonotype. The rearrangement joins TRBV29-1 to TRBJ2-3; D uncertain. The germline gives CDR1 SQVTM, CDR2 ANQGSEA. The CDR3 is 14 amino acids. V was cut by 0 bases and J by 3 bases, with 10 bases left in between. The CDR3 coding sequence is TGCAGCGTTGAAGATCCGTCCCAAACAGATACGCAGTATTTT. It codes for CSVEDPSQTDTQYF.

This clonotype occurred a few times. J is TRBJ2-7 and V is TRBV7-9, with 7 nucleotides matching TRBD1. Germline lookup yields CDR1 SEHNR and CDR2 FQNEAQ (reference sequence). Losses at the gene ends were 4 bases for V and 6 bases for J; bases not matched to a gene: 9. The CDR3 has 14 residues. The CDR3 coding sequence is TGTGCCAGCAGCTCCCCGGGGTCAGGGGGCGAGCAGTACTTC. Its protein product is CASSSPGSGGEQYF.

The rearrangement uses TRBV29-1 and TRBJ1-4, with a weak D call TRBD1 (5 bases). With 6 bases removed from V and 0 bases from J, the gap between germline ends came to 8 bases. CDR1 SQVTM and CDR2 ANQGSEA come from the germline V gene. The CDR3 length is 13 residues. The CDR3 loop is CSVGAATNEKLFF. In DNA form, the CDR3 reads TGCAGCGTCGGGGCGGCAACTAATGAAAAACTGTTTTTT.

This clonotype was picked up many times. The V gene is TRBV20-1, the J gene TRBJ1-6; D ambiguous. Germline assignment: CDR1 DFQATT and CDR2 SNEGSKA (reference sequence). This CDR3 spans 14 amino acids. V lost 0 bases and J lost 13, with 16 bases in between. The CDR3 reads CSAREDSTIAPLHF. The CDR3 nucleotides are TGCAGTGCTAGAGAGGATTCTACCATCGCGCCCCTCCACTTT.

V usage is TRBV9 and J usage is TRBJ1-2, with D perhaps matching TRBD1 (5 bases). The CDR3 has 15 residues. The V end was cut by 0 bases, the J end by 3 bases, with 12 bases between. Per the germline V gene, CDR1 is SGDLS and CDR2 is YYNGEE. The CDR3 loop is CASSVGKGRDYGYTF. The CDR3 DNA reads TGTGCCAGCAGCGTAGGAAAGGGGCGGGACTATGGCTACACCTTC.

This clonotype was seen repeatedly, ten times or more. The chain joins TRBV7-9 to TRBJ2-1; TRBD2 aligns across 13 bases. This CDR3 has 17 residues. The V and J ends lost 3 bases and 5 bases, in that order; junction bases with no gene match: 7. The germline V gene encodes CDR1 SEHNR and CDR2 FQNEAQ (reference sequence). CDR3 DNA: TGTGCCAGCAGCTTCAGGACTAGCGGGAGAGGTAACAATGAGCAGTTCTTC. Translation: CASSFRTSGRGNNEQFF.

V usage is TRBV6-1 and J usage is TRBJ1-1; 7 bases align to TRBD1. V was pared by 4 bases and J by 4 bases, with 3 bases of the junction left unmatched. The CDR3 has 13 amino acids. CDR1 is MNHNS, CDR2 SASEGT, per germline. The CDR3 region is CASSVTGTTEAFF. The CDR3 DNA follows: TGTGCCAGCAGTGTGACAGGGACCACTGAAGCTTTCTTT.

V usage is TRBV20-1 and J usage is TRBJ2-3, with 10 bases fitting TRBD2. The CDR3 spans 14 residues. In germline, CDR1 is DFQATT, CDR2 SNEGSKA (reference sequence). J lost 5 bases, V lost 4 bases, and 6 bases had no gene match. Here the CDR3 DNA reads TGCAGTGCTACTAAGCTAGCGGGAGTAGATACGCAGTATTTT. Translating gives CSATKLAGVDTQYF.

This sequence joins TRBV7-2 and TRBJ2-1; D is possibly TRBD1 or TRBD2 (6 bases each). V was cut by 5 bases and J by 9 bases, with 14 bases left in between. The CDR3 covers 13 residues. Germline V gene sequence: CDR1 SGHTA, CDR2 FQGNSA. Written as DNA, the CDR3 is TGTGCCAGCAGCCTCGGGGGCTCGGGTGAGCAGTTCTTC. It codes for CASSLGGSGEQFF.

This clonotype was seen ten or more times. CDR3 amino acids: CSVLKSHYGYTF. CDR3 DNA sequence: TGCAGCGTCCTAAAGTCGCACTATGGCTACACCTTC. The chain couples TRBV29-1 to TRBJ1-2; no firm D call. The CDR3 is 12 residues long. The germline V gene has CDR1 SQVTM and CDR2 ANQGSEA. Trimming removed 6 bases at V and 3 bases at J, with 11 bases between.

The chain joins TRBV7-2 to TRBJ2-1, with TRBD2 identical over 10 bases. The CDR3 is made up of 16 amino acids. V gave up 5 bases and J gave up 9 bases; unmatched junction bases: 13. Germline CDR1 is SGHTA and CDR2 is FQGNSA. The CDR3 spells CASSPQAGGIFGEQFF. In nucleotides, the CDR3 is TGTGCCAGCAGCCCTCAAGCGGGAGGGATTTTTGGTGAGCAGTTCTTC.

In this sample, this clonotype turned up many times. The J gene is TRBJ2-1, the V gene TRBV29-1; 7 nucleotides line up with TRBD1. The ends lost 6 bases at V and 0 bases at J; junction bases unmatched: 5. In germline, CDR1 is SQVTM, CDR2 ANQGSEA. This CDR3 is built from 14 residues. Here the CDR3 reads CSVLGGRSYNEQFF. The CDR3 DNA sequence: TGCAGCGTCTTAGGGGGCCGCTCCTACAATGAGCAGTTCTTC.

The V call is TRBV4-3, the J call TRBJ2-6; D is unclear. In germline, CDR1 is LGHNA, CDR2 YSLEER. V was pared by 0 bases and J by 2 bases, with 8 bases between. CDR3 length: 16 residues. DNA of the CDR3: TGCGCCAGCAGCCAAGATTTGGTCCCTGGGGCCAACGTCCTGACTTTC. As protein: CASSQDLVPGANVLTF.